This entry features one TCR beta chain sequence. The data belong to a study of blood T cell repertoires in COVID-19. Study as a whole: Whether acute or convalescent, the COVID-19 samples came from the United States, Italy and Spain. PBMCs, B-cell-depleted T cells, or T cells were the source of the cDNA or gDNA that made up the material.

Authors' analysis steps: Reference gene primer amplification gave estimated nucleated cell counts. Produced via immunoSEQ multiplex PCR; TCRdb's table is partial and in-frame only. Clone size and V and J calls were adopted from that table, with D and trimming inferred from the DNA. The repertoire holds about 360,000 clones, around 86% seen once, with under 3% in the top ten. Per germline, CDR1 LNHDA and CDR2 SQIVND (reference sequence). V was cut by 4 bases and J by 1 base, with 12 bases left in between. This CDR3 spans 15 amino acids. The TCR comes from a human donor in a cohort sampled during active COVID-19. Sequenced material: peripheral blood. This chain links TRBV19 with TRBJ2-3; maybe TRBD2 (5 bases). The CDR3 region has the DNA TGTGCCAGTAGTAAGGTACGGGGAGGCACAGATACGCAGTATTTT. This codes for CASSKVRGGTDTQYF. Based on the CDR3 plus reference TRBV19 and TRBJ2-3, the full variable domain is DGGITQSPKYLFRKEGQNVTLSCEQNLNHDAMYWYRQDPGQGLRLIYYSQIVNDFQKGDIAEGYSVSREKKESFPLTVTSAQKNPTAFYLCASSKVRGGTDTQYFGPGTRLTVL.